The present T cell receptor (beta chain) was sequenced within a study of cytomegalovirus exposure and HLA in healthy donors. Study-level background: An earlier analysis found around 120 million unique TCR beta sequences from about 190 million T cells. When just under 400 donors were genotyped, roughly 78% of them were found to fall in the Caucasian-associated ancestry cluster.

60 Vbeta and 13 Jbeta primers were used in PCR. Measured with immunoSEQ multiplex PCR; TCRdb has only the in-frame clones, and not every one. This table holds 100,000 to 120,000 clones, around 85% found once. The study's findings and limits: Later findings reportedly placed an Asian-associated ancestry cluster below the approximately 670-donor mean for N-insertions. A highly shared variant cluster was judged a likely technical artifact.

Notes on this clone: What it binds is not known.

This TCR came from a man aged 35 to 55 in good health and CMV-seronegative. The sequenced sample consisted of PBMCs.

CDR3 in amino acids: CASRPTGTGDGYTF. The CDR3 DNA reads as TGTGCCAGCAGACCGACCGGGACAGGGGATGGCTACACCTTC. The V gene is TRBV7-8, the J gene TRBJ1-2; 10 bases are a match to TRBD1. The junction had 7 bases not matched to a gene; V was cut back by 6 bases and J by 6 bases. In germline, CDR1 is SGHVS, CDR2 FQNEAQ. The CDR3 spans 14 residues.